These T cell receptor beta chains were read from a single sample in a study of cytotoxic CD8 clonotypes in ibrutinib-treated CLL. Assay: immunoSEQ multiplex PCR; the TCRdb copy retains only in-frame clones and omits some. The top ten clones hold under 30% of a sample with approximately 22,000 clones, 70% to 80% of them seen once. The sample consisted of PBMCs, taken before ibrutinib treatment. These receptors were taken from a human donor with chronic lymphocytic leukemia. The CDR3 runs from the conserved cysteine through the conserved F or W. The D gene is left open where the match is weak. Where a row states a size, it is once, few, many or the class of an expanded clone; other rows omit it.

.	TRBV7-2	.	TRBJ2-7	TGTGCCAGCAGCTTAGCGGGTGGGATGGGACACTGGTACCCGGGACTCCTCTACGAGCAGTACTTC	CASSLAGGMGHWYPGLLYEQYF
.	TRBV5-4	TRBD2	TRBJ2-3	TGTGCCAGCAGCTTGGCCGCTTGGCGGGAGAAAACTAGCACAGATACGCAGTATTTT	CASSLAAWREKTSTDTQYF
.	TRBV6-1	TRBD1	TRBJ2-1	TGTGCCAGCAGTGAATATGGGACAGGGTACAATGAGCAGTTCTTC	CASSEYGTGYNEQFF
.	TRBV5-4	TRBD2	TRBJ2-7	TGTGCCAGCAGCACGGGACTAGCGGGATCCTACGAGCAGTACTTC	CASSTGLAGSYEQYF
.	TRBV29-1	.	TRBJ2-7	TGCAGCGTTGGTCGGACCTCCTACGAGCAGTACTTC	CSVGRTSYEQYF
.	TRBV18	.	TRBJ1-1	TGTGCCAGCTTCGGGGTGATGAACACTGAAGCTTTCTTT	CASFGVMNTEAFF
once	TRBV7-8	.	TRBJ2-7	TGTGCCAGCAGCTTACGCTCGTCGGACTACGAGCAGTACTTC	CASSLRSSDYEQYF
.	TRBV9	.	TRBJ2-1	TGTGCCAGCAGCGTAGCGCCAGGCCGCTCCTACAATGAGCAGTTCTTC	CASSVAPGRSYNEQFF
.	TRBV4-3	TRBD2	TRBJ2-7	TGCGCCAGCAGCCAAGGACTAGCAGGCTCCTACGAGCAGTACTTC	CASSQGLAGSYEQYF
.	TRBV6-1	TRBD1	TRBJ1-3	TGTGCCAGCTTGACAGGGGGTGGAAACACCATATATTTT	CASLTGGGNTIYF
.	TRBV19	TRBD1	TRBJ2-5	TGTGCCAGTAGTATATACAGGGGAGAGACCCAGTACTTC	CASSIYRGETQYF
once	TRBV5-1	.	TRBJ1-4	TGCGCCAGCGCCCGAAAAGGGGGTGATGAAAAACTGTTTTTT	CASARKGGDEKLFF
.	TRBV13	TRBD2	TRBJ2-1	TGTGCCAGCAGCCGGGGACTAGCGGGATACTATGAGCAGTTCTTC	CASSRGLAGYYEQFF
.	TRBV5-1	.	TRBJ1-1	TGCGCCAGCAGCTTGACAGGTTTCGACACTGAAGCTTTCTTT	CASSLTGFDTEAFF
.	TRBV28	.	TRBJ2-2	TGTGCCAGCAGATCCGGGACTCACAACACCGGGGAGCTGTTTTTT	CASRSGTHNTGELFF
.	TRBV15	TRBD1	TRBJ1-5	TGTGCCACCAGCAAGGCCTGGGACAGGGACCATAGCAATCAGCCCCAGCATTTT	CATSKAWDRDHSNQPQHF
.	TRBV11-2	.	TRBJ2-7	TGTGCCAGCAGCTTACGGACAGTCCGAGAGCAGTACTTC	CASSLRTVREQYF
.	TRBV7-2	.	TRBJ2-3	TGTGCCAGCAGCTTAGTAGGACCCACAGATACGCAGTATTTT	CASSLVGPTDTQYF
.	TRBV6-1	TRBD2	TRBJ2-1	TGTGCCAGCAGTGAAGTATCTAGCGGGAGTAATGAGCAGTTCTTC	CASSEVSSGSNEQFF
.	TRBV7-2	.	TRBJ1-2	TGTGCCAGCAGCCGACTGGCAGACATCCCCTATGGCTACACCTTC	CASSRLADIPYGYTF
.	TRBV6-6	.	TRBJ2-3	TGTGCCAGCAAAAAGGAGGGCACAGATACGCAGTATTTT	CASKKEGTDTQYF
.	TRBV10-3	.	TRBJ2-3	TGTGCCATCAGTCTACTAGCAGGAGAGGATACGCAGTATTTT	CAISLLAGEDTQYF
.	TRBV5-1	.	TRBJ2-7	TGCGCCAGCAGCTTGGAGTTGACCTACGAGCAGTACTTC	CASSLELTYEQYF
.	TRBV5-1	TRBD2	TRBJ2-1	TGCGCCAGCAGCCTGTCGGTGGGGACTATTTTCCATGAGCAGTTCTTC	CASSLSVGTIFHEQFF
.	TRBV4-2	TRBD1	TRBJ2-1	TGTGCCAGCAGCCATCCTGACAGGGTTTACAATGAGCAGTTCTTC	CASSHPDRVYNEQFF
few	TRBV5-1	TRBD1	TRBJ1-1	TGCGCCAGCAGCTCGACTACAGGGGCGGGAACTGAAGCTTTCTTT	CASSSTTGAGTEAFF
few	TRBV29-1	.	TRBJ1-1	TGCAGCGTTTTGAAGAACACTGAAGCTTTCTTT	CSVLKNTEAFF
.	TRBV9	.	TRBJ2-3	TGTGCCAGCAGCGTAGCGGCGGCAGATACGCAGTATTTT	CASSVAAADTQYF
few	TRBV19	TRBD2	TRBJ2-7	TGTGCCAGTAGTATGGCGGGAGGCTCTTTCTCCTACGAGCAGTACTTC	CASSMAGGSFSYEQYF
.	TRBV20-1	.	TRBJ2-3	TGCAGTGCCAGGGAGGATACGCAGTATTTT	CSAREDTQYF
few	TRBV28	TRBD1	TRBJ2-1	TGTGCCAGCAGTTCAGGGGGCTCCTACAATGAGCAGTTCTTC	CASSSGGSYNEQFF
.	TRBV21-1	.	TRBJ1-5	TGTGCCAGCAGCCAACAGTTCAGCCCCAATCAGCCCCAGCATTTT	CASSQQFSPNQPQHF
few	TRBV2	.	TRBJ2-3	TGTGCCAGCCGACGGGACCTACCGGATACGCAGTATTTT	CASRRDLPDTQYF
.	TRBV7-2	TRBD1	TRBJ1-4	TGTGCCAGCAGCTTAGCTGGGACAGGGGTCAAACTGTTTTTT	CASSLAGTGVKLFF
.	TRBV6-5	.	TRBJ1-2	TGTGCCAGCAGTTACCAGGGACAATGGGGCTACACCTTC	CASSYQGQWGYTF
.	TRBV6-9	.	TRBJ2-7	TGTGCCAGCAGTGTTTCGCCTAGCTTATCCTACGAGCAGTACTTC	CASSVSPSLSYEQYF
.	TRBV28	.	TRBJ2-7	TGTGCCAGCAGTTTACCCGGGTACGAGCAGTACTTC	CASSLPGYEQYF
.	TRBV4-3	.	TRBJ2-5	TGCGCCAGCAGCCAAGCTGACCAAGAGACCCAGTACTTC	CASSQADQETQYF
.	TRBV30	.	TRBJ1-2	TGTGCCTGGAGTGTAGTAACACATGGCTACACCTTC	CAWSVVTHGYTF
few	TRBV2	.	TRBJ1-2	TGTGCCAGCACCCGGGACACCCTATACTATGGCTACACCTTC	CASTRDTLYYGYTF
.	TRBV7-2	TRBD1	TRBJ2-1	TGTGCCAGCAGCACCCTCCGGGACAGCCCGTTCTTC	CASSTLRDSPFF